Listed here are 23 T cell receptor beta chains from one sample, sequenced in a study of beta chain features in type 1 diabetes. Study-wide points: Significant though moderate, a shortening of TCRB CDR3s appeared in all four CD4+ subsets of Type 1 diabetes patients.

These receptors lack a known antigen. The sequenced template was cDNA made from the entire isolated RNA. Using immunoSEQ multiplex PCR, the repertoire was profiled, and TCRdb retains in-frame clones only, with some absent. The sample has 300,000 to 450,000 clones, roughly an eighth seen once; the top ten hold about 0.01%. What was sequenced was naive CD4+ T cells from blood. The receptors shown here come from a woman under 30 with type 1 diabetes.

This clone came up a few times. For the CDR3, the DNA is TGTGCCAGTAGTAAGGGAAGGGGACAGGAGAACTACGAGCAGTACTTC. It specifies CASSKGRGQENYEQYF. The V gene is TRBV19, the J gene TRBJ2-7; TRBD1 matches at 8 bases. The junction had 11 bases not matched to a gene; V was cut back by 4 bases and J by 3 bases. This CDR3 has 16 amino acids. The germline V gene encodes CDR1 LNHDA and CDR2 SQIVND (reference sequence).

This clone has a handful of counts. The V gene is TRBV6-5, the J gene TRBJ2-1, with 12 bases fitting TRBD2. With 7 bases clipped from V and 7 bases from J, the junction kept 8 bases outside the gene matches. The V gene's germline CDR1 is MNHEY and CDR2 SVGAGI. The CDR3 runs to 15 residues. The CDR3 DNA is TGTGCCAGCACCACAGGACTAGCGGGATGGAATGAGCAGTTCTTC. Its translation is CASTTGLAGWNEQFF.

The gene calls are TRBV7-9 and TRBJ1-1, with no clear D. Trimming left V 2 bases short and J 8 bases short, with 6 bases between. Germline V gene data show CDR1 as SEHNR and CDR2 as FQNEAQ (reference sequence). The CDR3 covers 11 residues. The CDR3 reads CASSLITEAFF. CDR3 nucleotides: TGTGCCAGCAGCTTAATTACAGAAGCTTTCTTT.

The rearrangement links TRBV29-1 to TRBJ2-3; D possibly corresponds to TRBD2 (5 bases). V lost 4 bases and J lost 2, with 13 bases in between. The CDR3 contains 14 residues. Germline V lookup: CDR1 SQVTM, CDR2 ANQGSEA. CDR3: CSVVRPGLTDTQYF. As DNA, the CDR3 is TGCAGCGTTGTCAGGCCCGGACTCACAGATACGCAGTATTTT.

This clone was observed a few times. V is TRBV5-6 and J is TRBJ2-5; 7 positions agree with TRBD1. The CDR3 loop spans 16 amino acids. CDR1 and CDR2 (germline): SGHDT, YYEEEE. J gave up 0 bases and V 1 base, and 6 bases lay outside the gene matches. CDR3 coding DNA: TGTGCCAGCAGCTTGCGGGACAGTTATCACCAAGAGACCCAGTACTTC. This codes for CASSLRDSYHQETQYF.

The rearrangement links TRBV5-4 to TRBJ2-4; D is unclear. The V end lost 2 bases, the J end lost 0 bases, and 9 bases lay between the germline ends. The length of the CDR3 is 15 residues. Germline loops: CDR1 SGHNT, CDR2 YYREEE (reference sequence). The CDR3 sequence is CASSLATVAKNIQYF. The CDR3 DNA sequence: TGTGCCAGCAGCTTAGCGACGGTAGCCAAAAACATTCAGTACTTC.

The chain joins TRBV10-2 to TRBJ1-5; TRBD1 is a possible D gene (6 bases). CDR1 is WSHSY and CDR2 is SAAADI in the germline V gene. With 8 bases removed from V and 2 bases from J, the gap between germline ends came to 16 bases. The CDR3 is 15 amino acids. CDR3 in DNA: TGCGCCAGCTCCCGGACAGCCCTTGGCAATCAGCCCCAGCATTTT. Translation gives CASSRTALGNQPQHF.

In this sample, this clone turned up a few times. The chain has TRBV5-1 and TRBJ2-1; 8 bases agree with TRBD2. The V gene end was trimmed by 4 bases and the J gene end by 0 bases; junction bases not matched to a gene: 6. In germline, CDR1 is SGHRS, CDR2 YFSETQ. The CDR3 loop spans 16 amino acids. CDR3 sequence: CASSITGTSSYNEQFF. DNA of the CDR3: TGCGCCAGCAGCATAACCGGGACTAGCTCCTACAATGAGCAGTTCTTC.

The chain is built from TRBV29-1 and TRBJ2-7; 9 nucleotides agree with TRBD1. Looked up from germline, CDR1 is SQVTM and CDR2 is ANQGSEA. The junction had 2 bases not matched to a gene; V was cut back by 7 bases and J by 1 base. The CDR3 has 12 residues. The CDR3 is CSATGGSYEQYF. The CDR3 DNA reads TGCAGCGCGACAGGGGGTTCCTACGAGCAGTACTTC.

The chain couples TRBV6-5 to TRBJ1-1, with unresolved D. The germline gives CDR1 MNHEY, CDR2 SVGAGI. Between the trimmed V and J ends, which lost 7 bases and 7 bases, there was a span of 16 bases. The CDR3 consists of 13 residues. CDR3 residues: CASTDTRQHEAFF. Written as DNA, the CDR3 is TGTGCCAGCACCGACACCCGGCAACATGAAGCTTTCTTT.

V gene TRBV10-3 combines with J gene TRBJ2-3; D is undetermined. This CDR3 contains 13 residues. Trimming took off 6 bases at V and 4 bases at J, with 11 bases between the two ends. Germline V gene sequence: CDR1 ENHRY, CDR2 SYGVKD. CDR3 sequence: CAIRPSVADTQYF. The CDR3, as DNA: TGTGCCATCAGGCCCTCGGTAGCAGATACGCAGTATTTT.

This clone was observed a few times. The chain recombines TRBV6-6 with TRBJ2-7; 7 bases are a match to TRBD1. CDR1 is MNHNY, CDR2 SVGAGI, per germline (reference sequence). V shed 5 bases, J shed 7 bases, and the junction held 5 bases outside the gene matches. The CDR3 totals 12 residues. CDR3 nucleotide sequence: TGTGCCAGCAGTACAGGGACAGTGGAGCAGTACTTC. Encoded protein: CASSTGTVEQYF.

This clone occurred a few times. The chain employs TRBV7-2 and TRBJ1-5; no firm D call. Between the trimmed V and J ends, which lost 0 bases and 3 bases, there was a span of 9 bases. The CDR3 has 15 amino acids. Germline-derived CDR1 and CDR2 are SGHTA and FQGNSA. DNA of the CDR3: TGTGCCAGCAGCTTAGCCGGGGAGCTCAATCAGCCCCAGCATTTT. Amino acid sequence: CASSLAGELNQPQHF.

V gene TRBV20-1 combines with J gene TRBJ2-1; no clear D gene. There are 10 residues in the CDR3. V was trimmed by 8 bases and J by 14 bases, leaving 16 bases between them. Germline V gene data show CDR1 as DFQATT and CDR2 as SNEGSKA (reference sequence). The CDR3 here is CSYDSAVEFF. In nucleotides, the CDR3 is TGCAGTTACGACTCGGCCGTGGAGTTCTTC.

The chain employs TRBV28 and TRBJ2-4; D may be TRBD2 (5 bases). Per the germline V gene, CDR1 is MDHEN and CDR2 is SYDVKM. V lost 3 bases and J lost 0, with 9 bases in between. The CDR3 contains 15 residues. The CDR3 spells CASSFPGLAKNIQYF. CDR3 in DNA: TGTGCCAGCAGTTTCCCCGGACTAGCCAAAAACATTCAGTACTTC.

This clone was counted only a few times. CDR3 bases: TGTGCCAGCAGCTTAGGCTACAGAAACTATGGCTACACCTTC. It specifies CASSLGYRNYGYTF. The chain joins TRBV7-2 to TRBJ1-2; D is undetermined. This CDR3 has 14 amino acids. Germline V CDR1 and CDR2: SGHTA, FQGNSA. Trimming took 1 base from V and 2 from J, leaving 8 bases between them. The variable domain in full, completed from reference TRBV7-2 and TRBJ1-2, reads GAGVSQSPSNKVTEKGKDVELRCDPISGHTALYWYRQSLGQGLEFLIYFQGNSAPDKSGLPSDRFSAERTGGSVSTLTIQRTQQEDSAVYLCASSLGYRNYGYTFGSGTRLTVV.

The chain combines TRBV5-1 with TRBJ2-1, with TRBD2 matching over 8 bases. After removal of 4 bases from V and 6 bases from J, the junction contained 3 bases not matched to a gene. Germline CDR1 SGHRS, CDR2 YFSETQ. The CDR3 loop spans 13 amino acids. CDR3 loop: CASSIGTSNEQFF. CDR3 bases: TGCGCCAGCAGCATAGGGACTAGCAATGAGCAGTTCTTC.

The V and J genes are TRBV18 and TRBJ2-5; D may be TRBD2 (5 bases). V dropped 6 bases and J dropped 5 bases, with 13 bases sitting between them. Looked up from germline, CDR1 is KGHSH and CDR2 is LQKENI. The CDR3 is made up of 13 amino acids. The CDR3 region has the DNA TGTGCCAGCTCCCGATCCTGGGAGGAGACCCAGTACTTC. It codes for CASSRSWEETQYF.

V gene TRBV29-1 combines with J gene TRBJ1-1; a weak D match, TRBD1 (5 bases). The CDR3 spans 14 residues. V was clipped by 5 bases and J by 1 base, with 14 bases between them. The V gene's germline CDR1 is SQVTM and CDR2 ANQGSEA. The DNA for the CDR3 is TGCAGCGTTAAGGTTGCAGGGTGGAACACTGAAGCTTTCTTT. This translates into CSVKVAGWNTEAFF.

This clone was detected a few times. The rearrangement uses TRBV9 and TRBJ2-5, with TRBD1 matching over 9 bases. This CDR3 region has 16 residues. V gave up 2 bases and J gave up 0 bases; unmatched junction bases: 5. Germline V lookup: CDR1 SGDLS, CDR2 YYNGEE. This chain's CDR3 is CASSVRTGAYQETQYF. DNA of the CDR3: TGTGCCAGCAGCGTTAGGACAGGGGCCTACCAAGAGACCCAGTACTTC.

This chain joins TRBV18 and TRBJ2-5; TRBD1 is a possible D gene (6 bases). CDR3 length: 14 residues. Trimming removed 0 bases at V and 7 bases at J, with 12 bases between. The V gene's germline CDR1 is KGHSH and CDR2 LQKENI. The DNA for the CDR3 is TGTGCCAGCTCACCACCGTCAGGGGCCGTGACCCAGTACTTC. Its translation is CASSPPSGAVTQYF.

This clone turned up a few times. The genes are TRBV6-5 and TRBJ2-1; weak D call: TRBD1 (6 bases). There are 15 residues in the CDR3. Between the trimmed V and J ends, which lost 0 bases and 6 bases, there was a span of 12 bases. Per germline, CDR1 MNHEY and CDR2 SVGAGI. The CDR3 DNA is TGTGCCAGCAGTTACTCGGGGGCACTAGGCAATGAGCAGTTCTTC. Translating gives CASSYSGALGNEQFF.

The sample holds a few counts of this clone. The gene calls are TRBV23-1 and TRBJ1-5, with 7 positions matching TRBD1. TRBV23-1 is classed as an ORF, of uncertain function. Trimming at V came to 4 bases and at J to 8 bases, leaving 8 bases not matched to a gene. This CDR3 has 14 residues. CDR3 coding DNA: TGCGCCAGCAGTCCCCCAGGGGGGACCAAGCCCCAGCATTTT. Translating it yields CASSPPGGTKPQHF.